This T cell receptor (beta chain) was profiled in a study of blood T cells in healthy people across ages. The CDR3 is 16 amino acids. V dropped 1 base and J dropped 6 bases, with 16 bases sitting between them. Germline V lookup: CDR1 LGHDT, CDR2 YNNKEL (reference sequence). Study conclusions and caveats: Per million T cells, TCR beta diversity dropped about linearly as age rose.

Each donor had 7.5 to 10 milliliters of peripheral blood drawn. Extraction of total RNA produced a minimum of 5 micrograms from each sample. The sample holds a few counts of this clonotype. The antigen is undetermined. The use of a sample-barcoded 5' primer and a J-beta primer mix characterized a second PCR of about 6 to 11 cycles. Paired-end reads containing CDR3 totaled no fewer than 2.5 million for each sample. TCRdb used MiXCR to reprocess the 5' RACE reads, holding one entry per CDR3 protein. The sample includes over a million distinct CDR3 sequences, 35% to 55% of them seen just once. The genes are TRBV3-1 and TRBJ2-1, with a possible D match to TRBD2 (6 bases). The clonotype originates from a woman aged 55 to 70 in good health. The sequenced material came from blood. The CDR3 loop is CASSQGAGLRSNEQFF. The CDR3 nucleotides read TGTGCCAGCAGCCAAGGCGCTGGACTACGGAGCAATGAGCAGTTCTTC.